This TCR beta chain was retrieved from a study of identical twins (dated by TCRdb to about 2016). Some background on the complete study: TCR alpha and beta repertoires from monozygotic twins, unrelated adults of various ages and cord blood were deep-sequenced to test whether fetal clonotypes persist. To rule out contamination, replicate twin experiments were performed at different times with different library preparation protocols. What the authors observed across the whole study: In beta out-of-frame sequences, excess twin sharing was weaker, because having fewer shared sequences lowered the signal-to-noise ratio. Because the same donors could not be followed over many years, conclusions were based on cross-sectional statistical analysis. Zero-insertion analyses could be partly confounded by invariant T cells such as MAIT and iNKT, though diverse VJ usage argued against such confounding for most clonotypes. Abundant cord blood beta clonotypes had fewer insertions, young adult naive repertoires showed a similar but weaker trend, and memory repertoires showed no such trend. In monozygotic twins, recombination models systematically underestimated out-of-frame TCR alpha sharing, but the models matched the sharing seen between unrelated individuals. Compared with coincidental sharing between unrelated individuals, an excess of low generation-probability sequences was observed among out-of-frame TCR alpha sequences shared between twins.

In the germline V gene, CDR1 corresponds to SGHVS and CDR2 to FQNEAQ. For this chain, trimming is 5 bases at the V end and 0 bases at the J end, and the number of junction bases without a gene match is 4. From the cysteine through the phenylalanine, the CDR3 covers 15 amino acids. The kept DNA is CDR3 alone, 45 bases in frame from the first base. This clonotype was seen only a few times. Its binding antigen is unknown. Nothing much larger sits one base from this clone, and base qualities are not available. All donors were healthy Caucasians. Three pairs of female monozygotic twins, all aged roughly 18 to 29 years, were included in the twin cohort. Positive isolation kits from Invitrogen were used to isolate CD4+ and CD8+ T cell populations. The method was 5' RACE. TCRdb lists the instrument as Illumina HiSeq 2000. Template switching added a universal primer binding site, and the final cDNA carried a unique molecular identifier that allowed TCR cDNA molecules to be counted accurately. Specific primers in the conserved constant-segment region were used to synthesize first-strand cDNA for TCR alpha and beta chains. To control for contamination, every cDNA library carried two barcodes: a SMART-Mk sample barcode plus Illumina barcodes. Two successive PCR steps introduced TruSeq adapter sequences along with Illumina sample barcodes. TCR alpha and beta cDNA libraries were sequenced on the Illumina HiSeq platform with custom primers. Concerning the study's data processing: MiGEC processed the raw reads to extract unique molecular identifiers, while MiXCR was used to determine the CDR3 positions. For each individual, recombination models were inferred using an EM algorithm with the repgenHMM and IGoR tools. Shared clonotype analysis was performed with the tcR package in R, normalizing sharing by the product of cloneset sizes. Out-of-frame nonproductive sequences were analyzed to study raw recombination free of thymic and clonal selection effects. TCRdb itself trimmed the public reads at Q25 with fastp, ran MiXCR and retained productive beta chains. For every CDR3 protein sequence, its rows merge into one entry that carries the most common genes and DNA. The V and J calls and clone size are TCRdb's, not the authors'. This sample holds approximately 550,000 distinct CDR3 sequences; about a fifth were observed only once. 0.48% of the sample rests with the top ten.

Separately, the same data were catalogued under a study of yellow fever vaccine responses in identical twins. The second study's authors report: The authors reported that the T cell response to vaccination in identical twins appeared partly convergent and partly personalized. In the study, vaccine-responding T cell clones were precisely tracked in identical twins.

The receptor's source is a woman between 18 and 29 years old in good health. In this chain, TRBV7-8 is recombined with TRBJ2-1, with 7 middle bases fitting TRBD2. The sequenced sample consisted of CD4+ T cells sorted from blood. The CDR3 amino acid sequence is: CASSVSGNSYNEQFF. The nucleotides read TGTGCCAGCAGCGTCAGCGGGAACTCCTACAATGAGCAGTTCTTC.